This TCR beta chain was obtained from a study of cytomegalovirus exposure and HLA in healthy donors. For the study at large: Among 398 genotyped donors, around 77% fell in the Caucasian-associated ancestry cluster. Findings and caveats of the study: Within the data, a cluster of highly shared sequence variants was likely a sequencing artifact. A missense variant in DCLRE1C was later tied to TCR beta V- and J-gene trimming. An apparent linkage of common viral pathogens to several of the most significant clusters emerged in a later analysis.

Note on this clone: What it recognizes is unknown.

The study ran its PCR with 60 Vbeta and 13 Jbeta primers. Using immunoSEQ multiplex PCR, the repertoire was profiled, and TCRdb retains in-frame clones only, with some absent. This sample has 70,000 to 90,000 clones, with about four fifths found just once. CDR3 length equals 14 residues. Germline V gives CDR1 MNHNY, CDR2 SVGAGI (reference sequence). With 0 bases removed from V and 4 bases from J, the gap between germline ends came to 9 bases. The sequence was obtained from a male donor in good health and CMV-seropositive. Sequenced: PBMCs. The chain has TRBV6-6 and TRBJ1-2; no definite D call. The CDR3 coding sequence is TGTGCCAGCAGTTACTCTGGGCTCGCCTATGGCTACACCTTC. Translating gives CASSYSGLAYGYTF.